What follows are 32 T cell receptor beta chains derived from one specimen sequenced in a study of identical twins (dated by TCRdb to about 2016). The method was 5' RACE. Sequencer: Illumina HiSeq 2000. Through fastp at Q25 and MiXCR, TCRdb rebuilt clones from the public reads, retaining in-frame beta chains. Every CDR3 protein is listed once, alongside the most common genes and DNA of its rows. This sample has approximately 680,000 distinct CDR3 sequences in its table, and roughly 6.6% of those were observed once. The ten largest clones take up roughly 1.6% of the sample. The same data also went into a second study, on yellow fever vaccine responses in identical twins.

The sample consisted of PBMCs. These receptors originate from a woman aged 18-30 years in good health.

This clonotype was counted a few times. CDR3 in DNA: TGCGCCAGCAGCCCAATGACAGCGAACACTGAAGCTTTCTTT. Its translation is CASSPMTANTEAFF. This chain joins TRBV5-1 and TRBJ1-1, with a tentative D call TRBD1 (5 bases). The germline CDR1 and CDR2 sequences are SGHRS and YFSETQ. Trimming shortened V by 4 bases and J by 1 base, and 11 bases separated the two germline ends. This CDR3 is 14 amino acids long.

This sequence joins TRBV5-1 and TRBJ1-6; D is ambiguous. The CDR3 consists of 14 residues. Trimming stripped 3 bases from V and 4 bases from J, with 8 bases between. Looked up from germline, CDR1 is SGHRS and CDR2 is YFSETQ. CDR3 DNA: TGCGCCAGCAGCTCTACAGATTATAATTCACCCCTCCACTTT. As protein: CASSSTDYNSPLHF.

This clonotype was found many times. The V call is TRBV12-3 or TRBV12-4, the J call TRBJ1-6, with 8 bases lining up with TRBD1. Trimming removed 3 bases from V and 9 bases from J; junction bases left unmatched: 4. This CDR3 is built from 14 residues. The CDR3 protein is CASSFTGGGSPLHF. The CDR3 DNA is TGTGCCAGCAGTTTCACAGGGGGTGGTTCACCCCTCCACTTT.

This chain connects TRBV12-3 or TRBV12-4 to TRBJ1-1; D is ambiguous. V lost 6 bases to trimming and J lost 0 bases, with 14 bases between them. The CDR3 runs to 15 residues. Here the CDR3 DNA reads TGTGCCAGCAGGCCGCATTCCCTTATGAACACTGAAGCTTTCTTT. It translates to CASRPHSLMNTEAFF.

This clonotype was observed at least ten times. The chain joins TRBV5-1 to TRBJ2-1; 8 bases agree with TRBD2. Germline V CDR1 and CDR2: SGHRS, YFSETQ. The CDR3 has 14 residues. V gave up 4 bases and J gave up 7 bases; unmatched junction bases: 7. The CDR3 DNA is TGCGCCAGCAGCCCGGGACTAGACCGAAATGAGCAGTTCTTC. Translated: CASSPGLDRNEQFF.

This clonotype appeared many times. V is TRBV6-5 and J is TRBJ2-7; D is unclear. This CDR3 has 16 amino acids. Germline CDR1 MNHEY, CDR2 SVGAGI. V dropped 0 bases and J dropped 4 bases, with 16 bases sitting between them. The CDR3 DNA follows: TGTGCCAGCAGTTACTCGGTCGTCCAGTTCGGGTACGAGCAGTACTTC. It translates to CASSYSVVQFGYEQYF.

V and J are TRBV5-6 and TRBJ2-1; 8 bases agree with TRBD2. Trimming took 5 bases from V and 4 from J; bases not matched to a gene: 11. The CDR3 is 16 amino acids. Germline-derived CDR1 and CDR2 are SGHDT and YYEEEE. CDR3 region: CASRISGNKGYNEQFF. The CDR3 DNA sequence: TGTGCCAGCAGGATTAGCGGGAATAAGGGTTACAATGAGCAGTTCTTC.

There are a few counts of this clonotype. The chain has TRBV7-6 and TRBJ2-2, with 7 bases lining up with TRBD1. The CDR3 consists of 19 residues. After removal of 1 base from V and 7 bases from J, the junction contained 18 bases not matched to a gene. Per the germline V gene, CDR1 is SGHVS and CDR2 is FNYEAQ. The CDR3 DNA reads as TGTGCCAGCAGCTTAGTACCTCTCACCGACAGGGCGGACGGCGGGGAGCTGTTTTTT. Residues: CASSLVPLTDRADGGELFF. The whole variable domain, filled in from reference TRBV7-6 and TRBJ2-2, reads GAGVSQSPRYKVTKRGQDVALRCDPISGHVSLYWYRQALGQGPEFLTYFNYEAQQDKSGLPNDRFSAERPEGSISTLTIQRTEQRDSAMYRCASSLVPLTDRADGGELFFGEGSRLTVL.

This clonotype was recorded at least ten times. J is TRBJ2-1 and V is TRBV5-1; TRBD2 agrees at 14 bases. Germline V lookup: CDR1 SGHRS, CDR2 YFSETQ. The V gene end was trimmed by 3 bases and the J gene end by 8 bases; junction bases not matched to a gene: 13. This CDR3 region has 18 residues. This chain's CDR3 is CASSSGLAGGSLSDEQFF. As DNA, the CDR3 is TGCGCCAGCAGCTCCGGACTAGCGGGGGGCTCTCTGTCGGATGAGCAGTTCTTC. The full variable domain, rest sourced from reference TRBV5-1 and TRBJ2-1, is KAGVTQTPRYLIKTRGQQVTLSCSPISGHRSVSWYQQTPGQGLQFLFEYFSETQRNKGNFPGRFSGRQFSNSRSEMNVSTLELGDSALYLCASSSGLAGGSLSDEQFFGPGTRLTVL.

This clonotype showed up many times. The chain recombines TRBV29-1 with TRBJ2-7; D uncertain. CDR1 is SQVTM and CDR2 is ANQGSEA in the germline V gene. V lost 0 bases to trimming and J lost 7 bases, with 19 bases between them. This CDR3 spans 15 amino acids. The CDR3 loop is CSVEDLNGQPTEQYF. The CDR3 nucleotides read TGCAGCGTTGAAGATCTTAATGGGCAGCCTACAGAGCAGTACTTC.

The sample holds a few counts of this clonotype. The chain has TRBV10-1 and TRBJ2-3; either TRBD1 or TRBD2 may supply D (5 bases each). The CDR3 totals 13 residues. The V gene's germline CDR1 is WNHNN and CDR2 SYGVQD (reference sequence). V lost 2 bases, J lost 5 bases, and 8 bases lay in between. Written as DNA, the CDR3 is TGCGCCAGCAGTGAGGGGGACGTAGATACGCAGTATTTT. Protein product: CASSEGDVDTQYF.

The V and J genes are TRBV20-1 and TRBJ2-7, with no clear D. This CDR3 has 11 residues. Per the germline V gene, CDR1 is DFQATT and CDR2 is SNEGSKA (reference sequence). V lost 6 bases and J 5 bases, leaving 11 bases between the germline ends. CDR3 in amino acids: CSAFYPHEQYF. Written as DNA, the CDR3 is TGCAGTGCATTTTACCCCCACGAGCAGTACTTC.

The chain employs TRBV25-1 and TRBJ2-1, with TRBD2 matching over 13 bases. The CDR3 sequence is 12 residues long. Germline lookup yields CDR1 MGHDK and CDR2 SYGVNS. Germline trimming cut 4 bases from V and 15 bases from J; bases unmatched to any gene: 3. Here the CDR3 reads CASSVTSGRPFF. CDR3 DNA sequence: TGTGCCAGCAGTGTGACTAGCGGGAGGCCGTTCTTC.

V usage is TRBV14 and J usage is TRBJ2-7; 8 bases fit TRBD1. Germline CDR1 reads SGHDN; CDR2 reads FVKESK. The CDR3 consists of 15 residues. Trimming at V came to 4 bases and at J to 5 bases, leaving 10 bases not matched to a gene. The CDR3 DNA reads TGTGCCAGCAGCCGAGGACAGGGAAGGTGCGACGAGCAGTACGTC. This codes for CASSRGQGRCDEQYV.

The chain employs TRBV11-2 and TRBJ2-7; 12 bases line up with TRBD2. The CDR3 consists of 19 residues. Per the germline V gene, CDR1 is SGHAT and CDR2 is FQNNGV. The V segment lost 2 bases and the J segment 1 base; nucleotides outside the gene matches: 12. The CDR3 sequence: CASSLRRMTSGRESYEQYF. The CDR3 region has the DNA TGTGCCAGCAGCTTAAGAAGGATGACTAGCGGGAGAGAATCCTACGAGCAGTACTTC.

This clonotype has at least ten counts. Here the CDR3 reads CASTPRGLAGGNNEQFF. CDR3 nucleotides: TGTGCCAGCACCCCCCGGGGTCTAGCGGGGGGAAACAATGAGCAGTTCTTC. V gene TRBV12-3 or TRBV12-4 combines with J gene TRBJ2-1, with 11 bases fitting TRBD2. This CDR3 spans 17 amino acids. With 7 bases clipped from V and 5 bases from J, the junction kept 13 bases outside the gene matches.

The rearrangement joins TRBV24-1 to TRBJ2-4, with D uncertain. The germline V gene has CDR1 KGHDR and CDR2 SFDVKD. The CDR3 length is 17 residues. Trimming cost V 4 bases and J 0 bases, with 15 bases left between them. The CDR3 loop reads CATSDPIEWAAKNIQYF. CDR3 nucleotide sequence: TGTGCCACCAGTGACCCGATCGAGTGGGCAGCCAAAAACATTCAGTACTTC.

This clonotype showed up many times. The CDR3 sequence: CASSEYLTGEIDTQYF. The CDR3 DNA is TGTGCCAGCAGTGAATATTTGACAGGGGAGATAGATACGCAGTATTTT. V and J are TRBV25-1 and TRBJ2-3, with TRBD1 matching over 8 bases. Trimming at V came to 0 bases and at J to 5 bases, leaving 7 bases not matched to a gene. Germline V gene sequence: CDR1 MGHDK, CDR2 SYGVNS. The CDR3 has 16 amino acids.

V gene TRBV12-3 or TRBV12-4 combines with J gene TRBJ2-2, with D hard to call. V was pared by 7 bases and J by 0 bases, with 6 bases between. The CDR3 contains 13 residues. The chain's CDR3 is CASNVANTGELFF. The CDR3 nucleotides are TGTGCCAGCAACGTAGCGAACACCGGGGAGCTGTTTTTT.

The V and J genes are TRBV12-3 or TRBV12-4 and TRBJ2-3; D possibly corresponds to TRBD2 (6 bases). Trimming cost V 7 bases and J 4 bases, with 15 bases left between them. The CDR3 is made up of 14 amino acids. DNA of the CDR3: TGTGCCAGCACCCCCCGGGGAGGAGCAGATACGCAGTATTTT. Translation: CASTPRGGADTQYF.

Only a few counts were recorded for this clonotype. V is TRBV28 and J is TRBJ1-5; 7 bases are a match to TRBD1. The V gene end was trimmed by 6 bases and the J gene end by 7 bases; junction bases not matched to a gene: 9. Germline-derived CDR1 and CDR2 are MDHEN and SYDVKM. This CDR3 is built from 14 residues. CDR3 loop: CASSVTTGEQPQHF. In DNA form, the CDR3 reads TGTGCCAGCAGCGTAACCACAGGGGAACAGCCCCAGCATTTT.

The J gene is TRBJ2-3, the V gene TRBV12-3 or TRBV12-4, with D perhaps given as TRBD1 or TRBD2 (5 bases each). Trimming left V 5 bases short and J 2 bases short, with 17 bases between. The CDR3 runs 16 residues. CDR3 sequence (DNA): TGTGCCAGCAGTCTTCTCGGGGCTTCAATCACAGATACGCAGTATTTT. Residues: CASSLLGASITDTQYF.

This clonotype occurred many times. V gene TRBV7-2 combines with J gene TRBJ2-3, with D hard to call. This CDR3 contains 12 residues. Trimming took 3 bases from V and 6 from J, leaving 7 bases between them. Looked up from germline, CDR1 is SGHTA and CDR2 is FQGNSA. The CDR3 region has the DNA TGTGCCAGCAGCTTGACATGGGATACGCAGTATTTT. It is translated as CASSLTWDTQYF.

This clonotype was observed a few times. Here the CDR3 reads CSARSGTGDTEAFF. In nucleotides, the CDR3 is TGCAGTGCTAGATCCGGAACAGGGGACACTGAAGCTTTCTTT. The J gene is TRBJ1-1, the V gene TRBV20-1, with 7 bases aligning to TRBD1. This CDR3 contains 14 residues. The V gene's germline CDR1 is DFQATT and CDR2 SNEGSKA (reference sequence). V was pared by 2 bases and J by 3 bases, with 6 bases of the junction left unmatched.

This clonotype was seen more than once but under ten times. The rearrangement uses TRBV27 and TRBJ1-6; no definite D call. CDR1 MNHEY and CDR2 SMNVEV come from the germline V gene (reference sequence). With 7 bases removed from V and 0 bases from J, the gap between germline ends came to 13 bases. The CDR3 totals 16 residues. The CDR3 DNA follows: TGTGCCAGCAAAGCGGGAGGGAGCTCCTATAATTCACCCCTCCACTTT. Amino acid sequence: CASKAGGSSYNSPLHF.

The chain joins TRBV20-1 to TRBJ2-5; D gene unclear. CDR1 and CDR2 (germline): DFQATT, SNEGSKA (reference sequence). This CDR3 comprises 13 residues. V lost 2 bases, J lost 2 bases, and 9 bases lay in between. This CDR3 reads CSARSTAQETQYF. In DNA form, the CDR3 reads TGCAGTGCTAGAAGTACGGCGCAAGAGACCCAGTACTTC.

The rearrangement joins TRBV7-9 to TRBJ2-1; 7 bases are shared with TRBD2. J gave up 6 bases and V 1 base, and 12 bases lay outside the gene matches. Germline-derived CDR1 and CDR2 are SEHNR and FQNEAQ (reference sequence). This CDR3 contains 17 residues. The CDR3 loop reads CASSLGGVASGGNEQFF. Written as DNA, the CDR3 is TGTGCCAGCAGCTTAGGGGGGGTCGCTAGCGGAGGCAATGAGCAGTTCTTC.

This clonotype was recorded many times. The V gene is TRBV5-1, the J gene TRBJ2-3, with 9 bases identical to TRBD2. The CDR3 contains 15 residues. CDR1 SGHRS and CDR2 YFSETQ come from the germline V gene. With V trimmed by 1 base and J by 4 bases, 4 bases remained unmatched. The CDR3 bases are TGCGCCAGCAGCTTGAGCGGGAGGCAAGCAGATACGCAGTATTTT. Translated, it gives CASSLSGRQADTQYF.

Only a few counts were recorded for this clonotype. The genes are TRBV7-6 and TRBJ1-4; a possible D gene is TRBD1 (5 bases). The CDR3 runs 13 residues. Trimming pared 5 bases from V and 7 bases from J, leaving 11 bases between. CDR1 and CDR2 (germline): SGHVS, FNYEAQ. The CDR3 DNA reads TGTGCCAGCAGCCATGGGACGGTTGAAAAACTGTTTTTT. Translation: CASSHGTVEKLFF.

This clonotype was seen only a few times. V is TRBV10-3 and J is TRBJ2-2; D remains unclear. Per the germline V gene, CDR1 is ENHRY and CDR2 is SYGVKD. Trimming left V 0 bases short and J 6 bases short, with 8 bases between. The CDR3 runs 14 residues. CDR3 amino acids: CAISESRPAGELFF. CDR3 coding DNA: TGTGCCATCAGTGAGTCGCGGCCCGCCGGGGAGCTGTTTTTT.

On this clonotype itself: A much larger clone differs from this one at a single base, so this may be a read error. This rearrangement joins TRBV27 to TRBJ2-1; D might be TRBD1 or TRBD2, each matching 5 bases. Germline V lookup: CDR1 MNHEY, CDR2 SMNVEV (reference sequence). This CDR3 spans 18 amino acids. The CDR3 DNA reads TGTGCCAGCAGCCGATACCCAGGGTTGGCCCCGGGGTACAATGAGCTGTTCTTC. Translation gives CASSRYPGLAPGYNELFF.

V usage is TRBV19 and J usage is TRBJ2-1; 7 bases align to TRBD1. Unmatched junction bases numbered 7, after V lost 1 base and J lost 4 bases. The CDR3 covers 16 residues. Germline values: CDR1 LNHDA, CDR2 SQIVND (reference sequence). Written as DNA, the CDR3 is TGTGCCAGTAGTATAGGATCCGGGACAGTATACAATGAGCAGTTCTTC. Protein sequence: CASSIGSGTVYNEQFF.